Below, 22 T cell receptor beta chains from the same sample are listed, as sequenced in a study of PD-1 blockade in classical Hodgkin lymphoma. Time point given: cycle 4 day 1 (C4D1), after 5 to 7 weeks of nivolumab. Relapse was seen in all patients after autologous stem cell transplantation, and brentuximab vedotin exposure was variable. Data came from immunoSEQ multiplex PCR; TCRdb stores just in-frame clones and leaves some out. The data hold just under 45,000 clones, with 66% observed a single time. The input for sequencing was peripheral blood mononuclear cells (PBMCs), taken before the fourth cycle of nivolumab. These receptors all stem from a human donor with classical Hodgkin lymphoma.

As to this clone: Other DNA sequences of this sample code for an identical CDR3. V is TRBV5-4 and J is TRBJ1-1; the D gene is possibly TRBD1 (6 bases). CDR3 length: 13 residues. Trimming pared 4 bases from V and 1 base from J, leaving 8 bases between. Germline-derived CDR1 and CDR2 are SGHNT and YYREEE (reference sequence). CDR3 sequence (DNA): TGTGCCAGCAGCCTGGACAGGAACACTGAAGCTTTCTTT. Translated, it gives CASSLDRNTEAFF.

V gene TRBV7-8 combines with J gene TRBJ1-5, with TRBD1 matching 7 bases. Germline lookup yields CDR1 SGHVS and CDR2 FQNEAQ. CDR3 length: 13 amino acids. The trim removed 5 bases at V and 7 bases at J, leaving 5 bases unmatched. The CDR3: CASSRDRVQPQHF. CDR3 DNA: TGTGCCAGCAGCCGCGACAGGGTACAGCCCCAGCATTTT. The complete variable domain, with remaining parts taken from reference TRBV7-8 and TRBJ1-5, reads GAGVSQSPRYKVAKRGQDVALRCDPISGHVSLFWYQQALGQGPEFLTYFQNEAQLDKSGLPSDRFFAERPEGSVSTLKIQRTQQEDSAVYLCASSRDRVQPQHFGDGTRLSIL.

This chain links TRBV6-1 with TRBJ2-7, with a possible D match to TRBD2 (5 bases). Germline CDR1 MNHNS, CDR2 SASEGT. This CDR3 comprises 14 residues. The V and J ends lost 3 bases and 3 bases respectively, with 12 bases between them. The CDR3 coding sequence is TGTGCCAGCAGTGACCGGGGAGTTTTCTACGAGCAGTACTTC. Translated, it gives CASSDRGVFYEQYF.

This chain connects TRBV6-6 to TRBJ1-3; 8 nucleotides align to TRBD1. V was clipped by 6 bases and J by 4 bases; unmatched bases: 2. CDR1 and CDR2 from the germline V gene are MNHNY and SVGAGI (reference sequence). The CDR3 is 13 residues long. The CDR3 sequence is CASRWTGGNTIYF. The DNA of the CDR3 is TGTGCCAGCAGGTGGACAGGGGGAAACACCATATATTTT.

The genes are TRBV7-8 and TRBJ2-3; 7 positions agree with TRBD1. The length of the CDR3 is 16 residues. Germline CDR1 and CDR2: SGHVS and FQNEAQ. Unmatched junction bases numbered 15, after V lost 5 bases and J lost 7 bases. The CDR3 coding sequence is TGTGCCAGCAGCCTCCGCTCCGGGACAGTCAGGAATACGCAGTATTTT. Its translation: CASSLRSGTVRNTQYF.

The chain combines TRBV7-9 with TRBJ2-3; the match to TRBD2 covers 8 bases. Trimming removed 7 bases from V and 5 bases from J; junction bases left unmatched: 11. Germline CDR1 SEHNR, CDR2 FQNEAQ (reference sequence). The CDR3 consists of 15 residues. The CDR3 DNA follows: TGTGCCAGCACAATGGCGCGGGGGGCTGAAGATACGCAGTATTTT. Translated: CASTMARGAEDTQYF.

This chain uses TRBV27 with TRBJ2-3; 7 nucleotides match TRBD1. Germline V gene data show CDR1 as MNHEY and CDR2 as SMNVEV (reference sequence). V dropped 3 bases and J dropped 1; count of bases not matched to a gene: 4. CDR3 length: 15 amino acids. CDR3 sequence reads: CASSFEGARTDTQYF. The CDR3, as DNA: TGTGCCAGCAGTTTCGAGGGGGCCCGCACAGATACGCAGTATTTT.

This clone turned up a few times. This chain's CDR3 is CASSSGGTGWNYGYTF. Written as DNA, the CDR3 is TGCGCCAGCAGCTCTGGGGGGACAGGGTGGAACTATGGCTACACCTTC. This rearrangement joins TRBV5-1 to TRBJ1-2; 9 nucleotides match TRBD1. Trimming at V came to 3 bases and at J to 2 bases, leaving 8 bases not matched to a gene. CDR3 size: 16 residues. CDR1 is SGHRS, CDR2 YFSETQ, per germline. Full variable domain (remainder filled in from reference TRBV5-1 and TRBJ1-2): KAGVTQTPRYLIKTRGQQVTLSCSPISGHRSVSWYQQTPGQGLQFLFEYFSETQRNKGNFPGRFSGRQFSNSRSEMNVSTLELGDSALYLCASSSGGTGWNYGYTFGSGTRLTVV.

The chain recombines TRBV4-2 with TRBJ1-2, with TRBD1 identical over 9 bases. The J segment lost 2 bases and the V segment lost 3 bases, leaving 4 bases of the junction unmatched. The CDR3 contains 15 residues. In germline, CDR1 is LGHNA, CDR2 YNFKEQ. CDR3: CASSQTGTGNYGYTF. For the CDR3, the DNA is TGTGCCAGCAGCCAGACCGGGACAGGGAACTATGGCTACACCTTC.

The rearrangement uses TRBV30 and TRBJ1-6; TRBD1 might be the D (6 bases). CDR1 and CDR2 (germline): GTSNPN, SVGIG (reference sequence). Trimming left V 5 bases short and J 5 bases short, with 16 bases between. CDR3 length equals 15 residues. CDR3: CAWVDRTLDNSPLHF. The DNA for the CDR3 is TGTGCCTGGGTCGACAGGACCTTAGATAATTCACCCCTCCACTTT.

Relative to its sample, this clone is medium-sized. V usage is TRBV19 and J usage is TRBJ2-7, with 10 bases fitting TRBD2. V shed 3 bases and J 6 bases; nucleotides not matched to a gene: 8. The CDR3 spans 15 residues. Germline values: CDR1 LNHDA, CDR2 SQIVND (reference sequence). Here the CDR3 reads CASSIRSGRVAEQYF. The CDR3 nucleotides are TGTGCCAGTAGTATTAGAAGCGGGAGGGTCGCCGAGCAGTACTTC.

This chain joins TRBV5-6 and TRBJ2-6; TRBD1 is a possible D gene (6 bases). The CDR3 consists of 17 residues. CDR1 and CDR2 from the germline V gene are SGHDT and YYEEEE. V was pared by 0 bases and J by 0 bases, with 10 bases between. This CDR3 reads CASSLESGDSGANVLTF. Written as DNA, the CDR3 is TGTGCCAGCAGCTTGGAGTCAGGGGACTCTGGGGCCAACGTCCTGACTTTC.

CDR3 amino acids: CSVDPTGGTEAFF. In DNA form, the CDR3 reads TGCAGCGTTGATCCGACAGGGGGCACTGAAGCTTTCTTT. The chain carries TRBV29-1 and TRBJ1-1; 9 bases are a match to TRBD1. The length of the CDR3 is 13 residues. CDR1 is SQVTM and CDR2 is ANQGSEA in the germline V gene. J lost 4 bases, V lost 3 bases, and 3 bases had no gene match.

This clone is labeled medium-sized. The chain combines TRBV10-3 with TRBJ2-7; TRBD2 might be the D (6 bases). Germline CDR1 is ENHRY and CDR2 is SYGVKD. The CDR3 spans 14 residues. Deletions cut 6 bases from V and 6 bases from J, with 18 bases between. CDR3 region: CAISARLLGGEQYF. The CDR3 DNA sequence: TGTGCCATCAGCGCTAGGCTTTTGGGAGGCGAGCAGTACTTC.

The chain employs TRBV28 and TRBJ2-5; either TRBD1 or TRBD2 may supply D (6 bases each). V lost 5 bases and J lost 4, with 14 bases in between. This CDR3 comprises 14 residues. CDR1 is MDHEN, CDR2 SYDVKM, per germline. In DNA form, the CDR3 reads TGTGCCAGCAGTGGGGTGGGGGGCGGAGAGACCCAGTACTTC. Its protein product is CASSGVGGGETQYF.

This clone has a count of ten or more. DNA of the CDR3: TGCAGCGCGGAAGCGGGAGGGAGCCTAGAGCAGTACTTC. This translates into CSAEAGGSLEQYF. The chain is built from TRBV29-1 and TRBJ2-7; TRBD2 agrees at 10 bases. The CDR3 totals 13 residues. Germline V gene data show CDR1 as SQVTM and CDR2 as ANQGSEA. With V trimmed by 7 bases and J by 7 bases, 10 bases remained unmatched.

The count of this clone is one. V usage is TRBV30 and J usage is TRBJ2-7; D is possibly TRBD1 (5 bases). V lost 4 bases, J lost 2 bases, and 15 bases lay in between. Germline V gene lookup returns CDR1 GTSNPN and CDR2 SVGIG (reference sequence). The length of the CDR3 is 14 residues. The chain's CDR3 is CAWTKGNGAYEQYF. The CDR3 coding sequence is TGTGCCTGGACAAAGGGGAATGGCGCCTACGAGCAGTACTTC.

The J gene is TRBJ1-5, the V gene TRBV30, with D unclear. V lost 7 bases and J lost 9, with 10 bases in between. Germline V gives CDR1 GTSNPN, CDR2 SVGIG (reference sequence). This CDR3 spans 10 amino acids. As DNA, the CDR3 is TGTGCCTACCCCACGCCGCCCCAGCATTTT. As protein: CAYPTPPQHF.

This clone turned up a few times. This chain joins TRBV5-1 and TRBJ1-1; TRBD1 is a possible D gene (6 bases). The CDR3 sequence is 14 residues long. Trimming cost V 3 bases and J 4 bases, with 13 bases left between them. Germline V gene data show CDR1 as SGHRS and CDR2 as YFSETQ. CDR3 amino acids: CASSSQGSGTEAFF. The DNA for the CDR3 is TGCGCCAGCAGCTCGCAGGGGTCCGGCACTGAAGCTTTCTTT. Full variable domain (remainder filled in from reference TRBV5-1 and TRBJ1-1): KAGVTQTPRYLIKTRGQQVTLSCSPISGHRSVSWYQQTPGQGLQFLFEYFSETQRNKGNFPGRFSGRQFSNSRSEMNVSTLELGDSALYLCASSSQGSGTEAFFGQGTRLTVV.

A remark on this clone: The junction departs from the called germline gene at one end, perhaps through a read error. The J gene is TRBJ2-7, the V gene TRBV19, with TRBD1 matching over 9 bases. Germline-derived CDR1 and CDR2 are LNHDA and SQIVND (reference sequence). The CDR3 is 15 amino acids. CDR3 nucleotide sequence: TGTGCCAGTAGTATAGAAGCGGGACAGGGAAAAAATCAGGTCTTC. It codes for CASSIEAGQGKNQVF.

The CDR3 DNA reads TGTGCCAGCAGTGAACGTGGGGTCACCCGGGGGTTCTTC. Residues: CASSERGVTRGFF. This sequence joins TRBV27 and TRBJ2-1, with D possibly matching TRBD2 (5 bases). This CDR3 spans 13 amino acids. Per germline, CDR1 MNHEY and CDR2 SMNVEV (reference sequence). The ends were cut back, 5 bases at V and 15 bases at J, with 20 bases in the middle.

The chain uses TRBV30 and TRBJ2-3; tentative D call: TRBD1 (6 bases). V dropped 3 bases and J dropped 2 bases, with 12 bases sitting between them. The CDR3 runs 14 residues. Germline V CDR1 and CDR2: GTSNPN, SVGIG (reference sequence). CDR3 in amino acids: CAWSLGGYTDTQYF. The CDR3, as DNA: TGTGCCTGGAGCCTAGGGGGTTACACAGATACGCAGTATTTT.